This T cell receptor beta chain derives from a study of T cell responses to AZD1222 COVID-19 vaccine (dated by TCRdb to the early 2020s). For context, the study as a whole: AZD1222 recipients with second doses at about 4 weeks or about 12 weeks were pooled, because spike-specific TCR depth and breadth did not differ between schedules. Trial participants were enrolled by age into subgroups of 18-55, 56-69 and 70-plus years, and approximately 150, 30 and 60 TCR-sequenced participants, respectively, were included in these subgroups. TCR sequencing was performed for about 250 trial participants, of whom around 200 were given two doses of AZD1222 and around 26 were given two doses of MenACWY control vaccine. What the study reported, not specific to this receptor: The whole spike protein was spanned by vaccine-associated CD4 TCRs, and dominant responses were seen in regions 160-218 and 743-854. The 56-69-year group was small, and its depth increase did not reach significance, likely because of low power. After two AZD1222 doses, both the breadth and the depth of spike-specific TCRs were significantly higher than at day 0 and than in MenACWY recipients. Reportedly, close to half of the unique spike-specific TCRs recognized epitopes lying outside the regions that are mutated in the B.1.351 and B.1.1.7 variants. Participants were mostly white British, with more females than males. The authors suggested clonal diversity may have been underestimated. Conclusions about previously exposed vaccinees are limited because only six or seven AZD1222 recipients were SARS-CoV-2 seropositive at baseline. Because no day 14 peak-response samples were available, repertoires were characterized only after the peak T cell response.

The CDR3 regions of human TCRbeta chains were subjected to immunosequencing. The paper's processing steps were these. TCRs in the repertoires were compared against a reference library of SARS-CoV-2-specific TCRs that had been generated with the MIRA antigen-specificity platform. Breadth was defined as the fraction of unique TCRs that were SARS-CoV-2-associated. Depth was defined as the fraction of total T cells that were SARS-CoV-2-associated. Using the MIRA data, each spike-specific TCR was mapped to the spike region that the TCR reacts to and placed in a CD4 or CD8 class. Log10-transformed breadth and depth values were compared by one-way ANOVA with Sidak's multiple comparisons tests. In its TCRdb copy, this immuneACCESS table keeps in-frame sequences only and misses some clones. Where compared with another copy, unresolved V genes explain less than half of these, and the others have no known cause. That table furnishes V, J and clone size, whereas the DNA furnished D and trimming. Counted in this sample were about 120,000 clones; about nine tenths of them appeared once. Roughly 2.3% of the sample rests with the top ten.

The time point label of this sample denotes: baseline before first vaccination. Samples from vaccinated people were obtained from the UK trials COV001 and COV002, which included a single-blind randomized controlled phase 2/3 trial of AZD1222 (ChAdOx1 nCoV-19) in healthy adults. Trial participant PBMC samples were collected at day 0 and day 28 after the second dose for TCRbeta chain sequencing. As concerns this clone: No cognate antigen has been identified for it. One base away there is no much larger clone; base qualities are not given.

Spanning cysteine to phenylalanine, the CDR3 consists of 13 amino acids. Just the 39-base CDR3 DNA is kept, in frame starting at base 1. The germline V and J ends show losses of 11 bases and 4 bases respectively, and no gene match explains 4 bases of the junction. In the germline V gene, CDR1 corresponds to KGHDR and CDR2 to SFDVKD. The origin of this receptor is an adult in good health. The rearrangement combines TRBV24-1 with TRBJ2-2; 9 central bases correspond to TRBD1. The specimen comprised peripheral blood, sampled on day 0 of AZD1222 vaccination. The DNA reads as follows: TGTGCCATCGACAGGGGGGGCACCGGGGAGCTGTTTTTT. Its protein product is CAIDRGGTGELFF.